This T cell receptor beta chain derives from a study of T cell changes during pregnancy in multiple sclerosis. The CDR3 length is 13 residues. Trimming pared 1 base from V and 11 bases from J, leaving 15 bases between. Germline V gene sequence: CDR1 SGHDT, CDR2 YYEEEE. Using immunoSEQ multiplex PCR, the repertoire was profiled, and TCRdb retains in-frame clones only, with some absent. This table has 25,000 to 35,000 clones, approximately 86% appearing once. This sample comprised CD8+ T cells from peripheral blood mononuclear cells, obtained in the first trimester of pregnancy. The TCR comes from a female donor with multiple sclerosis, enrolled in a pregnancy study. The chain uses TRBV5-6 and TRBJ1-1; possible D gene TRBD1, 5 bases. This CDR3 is CASSLSRASTAFF. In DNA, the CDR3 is TGTGCCAGCAGCTTGAGCAGGGCGAGCACGGCTTTCTTT.